Listed here is a single T cell receptor beta chain. No antigen is known for it. PCR amplification relied on 60 Vbeta primers (plus 13 Jbeta primers). The method was immunoSEQ multiplex PCR; TCRdb's version includes in-frame clones alone and lacks a portion of them. Seen here are 150,000 to 200,000 clones, roughly 80% observed once, and the top ten hold under 15%. CDR1 and CDR2 from the germline V gene are SEHNR and FQNEAQ (reference sequence). The CDR3 consists of 14 residues. With V trimmed by 4 bases and J by 4 bases, 2 bases remained unmatched. The data stem from a study of cytomegalovirus exposure and HLA in healthy donors. Overall study results and limits: The classifier reportedly diagnosed cytomegalovirus status with high specificity and sensitivity. For most TCR beta V segments, an earlier analysis put the productive rate at about 90% or about 30% of the time. Later analysis found that TCR beta chains associated with HLA were more clonally expanded than other, equally common chains. A later examination showed that TCR association rates differed by HLA locus, with DRB1 most and HLA-C fewest.

The source material was PBMCs. The genes are TRBV7-9 and TRBJ2-7; 12 bases agree with TRBD2. This sequence originates from a woman aged 45-60 years in good health and CMV-seropositive. This CDR3 reads CASSSSGGAYEQYF. The DNA of the CDR3 is TGTGCCAGCAGCTCTAGCGGGGGGGCATACGAGCAGTACTTC.